This T cell receptor (beta chain) was sequenced for a study of CD8+ T cells in alopecia areata. Study in general: Among treated patients, oral tofacitinib was administered at 5 to 10 mg twice daily.

Extraction of RNA preceded its reverse transcription into cDNA, which served as the sequencing template. TCRdb's copy holds only in-frame clones and misses some; the assay was immunoSEQ multiplex PCR. The sample carries 100,000 to 150,000 clones, approximately 60% recorded once. Treatment given: oral pan-JAK inhibitor, 5-10 mg twice daily. This CDR3 has 14 residues. V was pared by 5 bases and J by 4 bases, with 4 bases of the junction left unmatched. Germline V lookup: CDR1 SGHAT, CDR2 FQNNGV. The chain joins TRBV11-2 to TRBJ1-3; 8 nucleotides line up with TRBD1. The TCR sequence derives from a human donor with alopecia areata. Sequenced here: CD4+ T cells sorted from blood, sampled at week 4, from a patient treated with tofacitinib. The CDR3 sequence is CASSDRGTGNTIYF. DNA for the CDR3: TGTGCCAGCAGCGACAGGGGAACGGGAAACACCATATATTTT.